A single sample gave rise to the 30 T cell receptor beta chains below, sequenced in a study of beta chain features in type 1 diabetes. Investigators reverse transcribed all isolated RNA, so they sequenced expressed TCRB transcripts. Produced via immunoSEQ multiplex PCR; TCRdb's table is partial and in-frame only. Of around 400,000 clones in the sample, roughly 12% are singletons; the top ten hold 0.017%. What was sequenced was naive CD4+ T cells from blood. The receptors were sampled from a young man in good health.

This clone was seen more than once but under ten times. The genes are TRBV28 and TRBJ2-7; tentatively, D is TRBD2 (6 bases). Trimming pared 6 bases from V and 2 bases from J, leaving 11 bases between. The CDR3 is 13 residues long. Germline V gene sequence: CDR1 MDHEN, CDR2 SYDVKM. CDR3 amino acids: CASRSGGPYEQYF. CDR3 nucleotides: TGTGCCAGCAGGTCCGGGGGTCCCTACGAGCAGTACTTC.

V and J are TRBV27 and TRBJ1-2; D is unresolved. CDR3 length: 14 amino acids. V dropped 5 bases and J dropped 8 bases, with 18 bases sitting between them. Per germline, CDR1 MNHEY and CDR2 SMNVEV (reference sequence). CDR3 loop: CASSGDINQWGYTF. For the CDR3, the DNA is TGTGCCAGCAGTGGCGACATCAATCAGTGGGGCTACACCTTC.

This clone turned up a few times. The rearrangement joins TRBV9 to TRBJ2-5; D uncertain. V was shortened by 7 bases and J by 5 bases, with 9 bases between the two germline ends. The CDR3 covers 11 residues. Germline V gene data show CDR1 as SGDLS and CDR2 as YYNGEE. The CDR3 nucleotides read TGTGCCAGCTTTCGTCAGGAGACCCAGTACTTC. Encoded protein: CASFRQETQYF.

The sample holds a few counts of this clone. This sequence joins TRBV7-2 and TRBJ2-3; 9 bases map to TRBD2. The junction had 20 bases not matched to a gene; V was cut back by 8 bases and J by 5 bases. The CDR3 totals 18 residues. Looked up from germline, CDR1 is SGHTA and CDR2 is FQGNSA. The CDR3 DNA is TGTGCCAGCTCCCCCAGACCACTAGCGGGTGGCTGGTTAGATACGCAGTATTTT. This sequence encodes CASSPRPLAGGWLDTQYF.

This clone was observed a few times. The rearrangement uses TRBV7-2 and TRBJ2-5; possibly TRBD1 for D (6 bases). Looked up from germline, CDR1 is SGHTA and CDR2 is FQGNSA. The CDR3 is 18 residues long. Trimming shortened V by 1 base and J by 1 base, and 19 bases separated the two germline ends. CDR3 loop: CASSLDGTNRVVQETQYF. CDR3 nucleotide sequence: TGTGCCAGCAGCTTAGACGGTACGAACAGGGTTGTCCAAGAGACCCAGTACTTC. Combining the CDR3 with reference TRBV7-2 and TRBJ2-5 gives the whole variable domain GAGVSQSPSNKVTEKGKDVELRCDPISGHTALYWYRQSLGQGLEFLIYFQGNSAPDKSGLPSDRFSAERTGGSVSTLTIQRTQQEDSAVYLCASSLDGTNRVVQETQYFGPGTRLLVL.

The chain links TRBV7-2 to TRBJ2-1, with 7 bases aligning to TRBD2. The CDR3 runs to 16 residues. Looked up from germline, CDR1 is SGHTA and CDR2 is FQGNSA. Germline trimming cut 2 bases from V and 5 bases from J; bases unmatched to any gene: 9. The CDR3 loop reads CASSLPPGRADNEQFF. In DNA form, the CDR3 reads TGTGCCAGCAGCTTACCGCCGGGGAGGGCTGACAATGAGCAGTTCTTC.

This clone was counted only a few times. The chain has TRBV6-5 and TRBJ1-5; D unresolved. In germline, CDR1 is MNHEY, CDR2 SVGAGI. The V end lost 4 bases, the J end lost 9 bases, and 16 bases lay between the germline ends. This CDR3 is 14 amino acids long. The CDR3 DNA reads as TGTGCCAGCAGTTCCTTACTCTTCGATGGGCCCCAGCATTTT. Translation: CASSSLLFDGPQHF.

Only a few counts were recorded for this clone. V is TRBV7-6 and J is TRBJ2-7, with TRBD2 matching over 7 bases. V gave up 4 bases and J gave up 4 bases; unmatched junction bases: 10. CDR1 and CDR2 (germline): SGHVS, FNYEAQ. The CDR3 is 15 residues long. CDR3 protein: CASSSYSGPPYEQYF. The CDR3 DNA sequence: TGTGCCAGCAGCTCCTATAGCGGGCCACCGTACGAGCAGTACTTC.

The genes are TRBV7-9 and TRBJ2-1; 14 positions agree with TRBD2. The CDR3 is 14 residues long. The V segment lost 4 bases and the J segment 12 bases; nucleotides outside the gene matches: 5. The germline CDR1 and CDR2 sequences are SEHNR and FQNEAQ (reference sequence). The CDR3 DNA sequence: TGTGCCAGCAGCTCGGGGACTAGCGGGAGTGGGCAGTTCTTC. It encodes CASSSGTSGSGQFF. Filled out from reference TRBV7-9 and TRBJ2-1, the complete variable domain reads DTGVSQNPRHKITKRGQNVTFRCDPISEHNRLYWYRQTLGQGPEFLTYFQNEAQLEKSRLLSDRFSAERPKGSFSTLEIQRTEQGDSAMYLCASSSGTSGSGQFFGPGTRLTVL.

The chain uses TRBV9 and TRBJ2-5; 11 bases are shared with TRBD2. This CDR3 has 16 residues. The germline V gene encodes CDR1 SGDLS and CDR2 YYNGEE. The trim removed 3 bases at V and 5 bases at J, leaving 9 bases unmatched. CDR3 amino acids: CASSAGVAGGWETQYF. For the CDR3, the DNA is TGTGCCAGCAGCGCCGGGGTAGCGGGGGGGTGGGAGACCCAGTACTTC.

The J gene is TRBJ2-6, the V gene TRBV28, with 7 bases aligning to TRBD1. Germline CDR1 and CDR2: MDHEN and SYDVKM. The CDR3 consists of 18 residues. After removal of 4 bases from V and 2 bases from J, the junction contained 11 bases not matched to a gene. In DNA form, the CDR3 reads TGTGCCAGCAGTTCCGGGACAGCCGGTGAGACTGGGGCCAACGTCCTGACTTTC. It yields the protein CASSSGTAGETGANVLTF.

This clone has a count of ten or more. This chain connects TRBV28 to TRBJ2-3; D is possibly TRBD1 (6 bases). Germline CDR1 is MDHEN and CDR2 is SYDVKM. CDR3 length: 12 amino acids. Between the trimmed V and J ends, which lost 6 bases and 9 bases, there was a span of 13 bases. DNA for the CDR3: TGTGCCAGCAGGGATGGGGGCCGAACGCAGTATTTT. Translating gives CASRDGGRTQYF.

The V gene is TRBV7-2, the J gene TRBJ2-5; the match to TRBD1 covers 9 bases. The CDR3 covers 13 residues. The V segment lost 5 bases and the J segment 5 bases; nucleotides outside the gene matches: 3. Germline V CDR1 and CDR2: SGHTA, FQGNSA. Here the CDR3 reads CASSDRGWETQYF. The CDR3 DNA reads as TGTGCCAGCAGCGACAGGGGGTGGGAGACCCAGTACTTC. Full variable domain (outside the CDR3, taken from reference TRBV7-2 and TRBJ2-5): GAGVSQSPSNKVTEKGKDVELRCDPISGHTALYWYRQSLGQGLEFLIYFQGNSAPDKSGLPSDRFSAERTGGSVSTLTIQRTQQEDSAVYLCASSDRGWETQYFGPGTRLLVL.

The chain uses TRBV11-3 and TRBJ1-5, with D possibly TRBD1 on 6 matching bases. The CDR3 consists of 15 residues. Trimming took off 0 bases at V and 7 bases at J, with 13 bases between the two ends. CDR1 is SGHNT, CDR2 YENEEA, per germline. CDR3 sequence reads: CASSLERVGGQPQHF. Written as DNA, the CDR3 is TGTGCCAGCAGCTTAGAAAGGGTTGGGGGCCAGCCCCAGCATTTT. The full variable domain, completed using reference TRBV11-3 and TRBJ1-5, is EAGVVQSPRYKIIEKKQPVAFWCNPISGHNTLYWYLQNLGQGPELLIRYENEEAVDDSQLPKDRFSAERLKGVDSTLKIQPAELGDSAVYLCASSLERVGGQPQHFGDGTRLSIL.

The chain links TRBV4-2 to TRBJ2-5; 10 bases align to TRBD1. V dropped 3 bases and J dropped 4; count of bases not matched to a gene: 11. The CDR3 spans 17 residues. CDR1 and CDR2 (germline): LGHNA, YNFKEQ. The CDR3 spells CASSQGRDRGLGETQYF. In nucleotides, the CDR3 is TGTGCCAGCAGCCAGGGACGGGACAGGGGATTGGGAGAGACCCAGTACTTC.

The chain links TRBV7-6 to TRBJ2-5; D remains ambiguous. The CDR3 length is 12 residues. CDR1 SGHVS and CDR2 FNYEAQ come from the germline V gene. Trimming stripped 6 bases from V and 5 bases from J, with 10 bases between. The CDR3: CASSLTAETQYF. The DNA for the CDR3 is TGTGCCAGCAGTCTTACTGCGGAGACCCAGTACTTC.

This clone turned up a few times. The identical CDR3 is also encoded by other nucleotide sequences in the sample. The chain carries TRBV9 and TRBJ2-1, with D hard to call. V was cut by 0 bases and J by 0 bases, with 7 bases left in between. Germline V lookup: CDR1 SGDLS, CDR2 YYNGEE. This CDR3 region has 15 residues. CDR3 DNA: TGTGCCAGCAGCGTAGACCCGAGCTCCTACAATGAGCAGTTCTTC. Its protein is CASSVDPSSYNEQFF.

In its sample, this clone was seen a few times. The V call is TRBV9, the J call TRBJ1-2; possibly TRBD1 for D (5 bases). The CDR3 has 15 residues. V lost 0 bases to trimming and J lost 3 bases, with 12 bases between them. The germline V gene has CDR1 SGDLS and CDR2 YYNGEE. The CDR3 DNA follows: TGTGCCAGCAGCGTAGGGACATGGCCTCACTATGGCTACACCTTC. Amino acid sequence: CASSVGTWPHYGYTF.

The chain recombines TRBV7-2 with TRBJ2-3; TRBD2 matches at 7 bases. The germline V gene has CDR1 SGHTA and CDR2 FQGNSA. V trimming: 8 bases; J trimming: 4 bases; junction bases outside the gene matches: 18. The CDR3 consists of 17 residues. The CDR3 sequence is CASPPREVSGWADTQYF. CDR3 DNA: TGTGCCAGCCCTCCTAGGGAGGTTAGCGGGTGGGCAGATACGCAGTATTTT.

The chain employs TRBV18 and TRBJ1-4; D possibly corresponds to TRBD1 (6 bases). V was clipped by 5 bases and J by 10 bases, with 11 bases between them. The CDR3 is made up of 12 amino acids. Germline V gene lookup returns CDR1 KGHSH and CDR2 LQKENI. CDR3 bases: TGTGCCAGCTCAGGGGACACCGGAAAACTGTTTTTT. It specifies CASSGDTGKLFF.

This chain links TRBV27 with TRBJ2-3; the match to TRBD1 covers 8 bases. The CDR3 is 15 residues long. The J segment lost 3 bases and the V segment lost 4 bases, leaving 6 bases of the junction unmatched. Germline-derived CDR1 and CDR2 are MNHEY and SMNVEV (reference sequence). CDR3 nucleotide sequence: TGTGCCAGCAGTTCCCCCCAGGGGGCAACAGATACGCAGTATTTT. This sequence encodes CASSSPQGATDTQYF.

The chain combines TRBV4-3 with TRBJ1-4, with TRBD1 identical over 7 bases. The CDR3 is 16 residues long. V was clipped by 2 bases and J by 2 bases; unmatched bases: 5. Germline V gene sequence: CDR1 LGHNA, CDR2 YSLEER. For the CDR3, the DNA is TGCGCCAGCAGCCAACTAGGACAGGCCACTAATGAAAAACTGTTTTTT. Translation gives CASSQLGQATNEKLFF.

This chain connects TRBV29-1 to TRBJ1-4; TRBD1 might be the D (5 bases). The length of the CDR3 is 12 residues. V shed 4 bases and J shed 8 bases, with 11 bases lying between them. Germline V gene data show CDR1 as SQVTM and CDR2 as ANQGSEA. The CDR3 nucleotides are TGCAGCGTTGCGGACACGTACGAAAAACTGTTTTTT. Translated: CSVADTYEKLFF.

The rearrangement links TRBV19 to TRBJ2-1; 15 bases agree with TRBD2. The CDR3 spans 17 residues. The trim removed 6 bases at V and 4 bases at J, leaving 7 bases unmatched. The germline gives CDR1 LNHDA, CDR2 SQIVND (reference sequence). CDR3 bases: TGTGCCAGTAGCAGGACTAGCGGGGGGGCCCGGTACAATGAGCAGTTCTTC. It is translated as CASSRTSGGARYNEQFF.

This clone has only a few counts. The V call is TRBV27, the J call TRBJ2-5; 10 bases agree with TRBD2. Trimming took 5 bases from V and 5 from J; bases not matched to a gene: 11. CDR3 size: 16 residues. Germline-derived CDR1 and CDR2 are MNHEY and SMNVEV (reference sequence). The CDR3 sequence: CASSPLAGRSRETQYF. The CDR3 DNA follows: TGTGCCAGCAGTCCACTAGCGGGGCGATCGAGGGAGACCCAGTACTTC.

This clone was observed a handful of times. This sequence joins TRBV11-2 and TRBJ1-2, with 7 bases that match TRBD1. The J segment lost 0 bases and the V segment lost 5 bases, leaving 12 bases of the junction unmatched. Germline V gene data show CDR1 as SGHAT and CDR2 as FQNNGV. The CDR3 totals 17 residues. CDR3 loop: CASSLNTGAPSNYGYTF. CDR3 coding DNA: TGTGCCAGCAGCCTAAACACAGGGGCCCCCTCTAACTATGGCTACACCTTC.

The gene calls are TRBV6-5 and TRBJ1-2; TRBD1 is a possible D gene (6 bases). V lost 2 bases and J lost 4, with 14 bases in between. Looked up from germline, CDR1 is MNHEY and CDR2 is SVGAGI. The CDR3 has 15 residues. The CDR3 DNA sequence: TGTGCCAGCAGTTACGCCACAGGGAGTCTCTATGGCTACACCTTC. The encoded protein is CASSYATGSLYGYTF.

This clone appeared a few times. The J gene is TRBJ1-1, the V gene TRBV6-5; D remains unclear. The CDR3 is made up of 13 amino acids. Germline V gene sequence: CDR1 MNHEY, CDR2 SVGAGI. V was shortened by 6 bases and J by 0 bases, with 8 bases between the two germline ends. CDR3 sequence: CASRETVNTEAFF. The CDR3 region has the DNA TGTGCCAGCAGGGAAACAGTGAACACTGAAGCTTTCTTT.

The V gene is TRBV2, the J gene TRBJ1-1; the match to TRBD1 covers 8 bases. The CDR3 is made up of 13 amino acids. Germline CDR1 is SNHLY and CDR2 is FYNNEI. V gave up 7 bases and J gave up 1 base; unmatched junction bases: 2. In DNA form, the CDR3 reads TGTGCCAGCACCGGACAGGGGAACACTGAAGCTTTCTTT. It yields the protein CASTGQGNTEAFF.

The chain uses TRBV27 and TRBJ2-7, with TRBD2 identical over 8 bases. CDR3 length: 13 residues. Unmatched junction bases numbered 2, after V lost 3 bases and J lost 4 bases. Germline assignment: CDR1 MNHEY and CDR2 SMNVEV (reference sequence). Written as DNA, the CDR3 is TGTGCCAGCAGTTTTACGGGAGGGTACGAGCAGTACTTC. Translation: CASSFTGGYEQYF.